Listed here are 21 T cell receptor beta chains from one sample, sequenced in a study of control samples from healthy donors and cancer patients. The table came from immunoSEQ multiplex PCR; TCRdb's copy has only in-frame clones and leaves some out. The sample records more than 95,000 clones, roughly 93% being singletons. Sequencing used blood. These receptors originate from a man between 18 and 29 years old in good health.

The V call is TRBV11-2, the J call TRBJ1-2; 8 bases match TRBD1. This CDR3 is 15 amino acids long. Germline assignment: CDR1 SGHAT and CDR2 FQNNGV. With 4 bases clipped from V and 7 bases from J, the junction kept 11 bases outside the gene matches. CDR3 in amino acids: CASSSMTDRAGGYTF. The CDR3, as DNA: TGTGCCAGCAGCTCAATGACGGACAGGGCGGGTGGCTACACCTTC.

CDR3 residues: CASSQPGGNEKLFF. The CDR3 DNA reads TGTGCCAGCAGCCAACCGGGGGGTAATGAAAAACTGTTTTTT. This rearrangement joins TRBV14 to TRBJ1-4; TRBD1 is a possible D gene (5 bases). The CDR3 spans 14 residues. The germline V gene has CDR1 SGHDN and CDR2 FVKESK. With 2 bases removed from V and 4 bases from J, the gap between germline ends came to 8 bases.

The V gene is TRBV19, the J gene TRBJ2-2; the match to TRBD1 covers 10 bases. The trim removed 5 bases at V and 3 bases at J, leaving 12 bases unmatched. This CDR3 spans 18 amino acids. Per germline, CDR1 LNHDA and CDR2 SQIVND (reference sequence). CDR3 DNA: TGTGCCAGTAGTTCCTTCCTCGGGACAGGGGCATACACCGGGGAGCTGTTTTTT. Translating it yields CASSSFLGTGAYTGELFF.

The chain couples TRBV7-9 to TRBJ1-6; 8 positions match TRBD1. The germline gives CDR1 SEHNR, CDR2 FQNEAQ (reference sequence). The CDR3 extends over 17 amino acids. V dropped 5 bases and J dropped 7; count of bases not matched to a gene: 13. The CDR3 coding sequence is TGTGCCAGCAGCCCACAGGGGGAGGGGATAGGGAATTCACCCCTCCACTTT. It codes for CASSPQGEGIGNSPLHF.

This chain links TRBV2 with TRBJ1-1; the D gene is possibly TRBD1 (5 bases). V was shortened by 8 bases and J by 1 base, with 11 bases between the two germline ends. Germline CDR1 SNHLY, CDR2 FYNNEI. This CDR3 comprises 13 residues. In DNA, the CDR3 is TGTGCCAGCGGGGGGGAGCGGAACACTGAAGCTTTCTTT. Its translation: CASGGERNTEAFF.

The CDR3 DNA reads as TGTGCCAGCATAAACCCCGTGACCTACGAGCAGTACTTC. This encodes CASINPVTYEQYF. The rearrangement links TRBV25-1 to TRBJ2-7; D is uncertain. Trimming stripped 7 bases from V and 2 bases from J, with 12 bases between. This CDR3 is built from 13 residues. Germline loops: CDR1 MGHDK, CDR2 SYGVNS.

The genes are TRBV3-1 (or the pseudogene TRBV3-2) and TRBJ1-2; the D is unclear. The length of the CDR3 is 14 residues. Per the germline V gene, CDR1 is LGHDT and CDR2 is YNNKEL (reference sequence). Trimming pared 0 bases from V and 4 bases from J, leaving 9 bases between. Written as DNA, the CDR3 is TGTGCCAGCAGCCAAGATTCGGGGAGCTATGGCTACACCTTC. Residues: CASSQDSGSYGYTF.

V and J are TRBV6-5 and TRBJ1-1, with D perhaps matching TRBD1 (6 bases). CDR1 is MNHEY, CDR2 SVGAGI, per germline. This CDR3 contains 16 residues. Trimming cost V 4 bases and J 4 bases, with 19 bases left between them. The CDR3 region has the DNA TGTGCCAGCAGTTCCTCTGGTGGGGGCGGGAGCACTGAAGCTTTCTTT. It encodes CASSSSGGGGSTEAFF.

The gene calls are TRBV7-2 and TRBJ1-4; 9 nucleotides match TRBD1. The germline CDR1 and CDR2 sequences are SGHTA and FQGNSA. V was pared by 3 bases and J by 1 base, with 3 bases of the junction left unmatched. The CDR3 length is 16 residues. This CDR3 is CASSLTGGGTNEKLFF. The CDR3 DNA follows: TGTGCCAGCAGCTTGACAGGGGGAGGAACTAATGAAAAACTGTTTTTT.

The CDR3 sequence: CASSSDRGRGQPQHF. CDR3 in DNA: TGTGCCAGCAGCTCAGACAGGGGTAGGGGTCAGCCCCAGCATTTT. V usage is TRBV7-8 and J usage is TRBJ1-5; 8 bases agree with TRBD1. The junction had 8 bases not matched to a gene; V was cut back by 4 bases and J by 6 bases. CDR1 and CDR2 from the germline V gene are SGHVS and FQNEAQ. The CDR3 sequence is 15 residues long.

The CDR3 sequence is CASRGPGGTEAFF. Here the CDR3 DNA reads TGTGCCAGCAGGGGCCCGGGAGGTACTGAAGCTTTCTTT. J is TRBJ1-1 and V is TRBV7-9; no definite D call. Germline-derived CDR1 and CDR2 are SEHNR and FQNEAQ (reference sequence). The ends were cut back, 6 bases at V and 5 bases at J, with 13 bases in the middle. The CDR3 consists of 13 residues.

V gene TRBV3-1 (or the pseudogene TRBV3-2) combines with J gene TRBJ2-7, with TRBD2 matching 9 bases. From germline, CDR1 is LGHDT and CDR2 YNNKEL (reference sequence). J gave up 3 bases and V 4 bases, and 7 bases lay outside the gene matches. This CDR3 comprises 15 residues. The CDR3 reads CASSLQLTSGYEQYF. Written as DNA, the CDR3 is TGTGCCAGCAGCCTCCAATTGACTAGCGGCTACGAGCAGTACTTC.

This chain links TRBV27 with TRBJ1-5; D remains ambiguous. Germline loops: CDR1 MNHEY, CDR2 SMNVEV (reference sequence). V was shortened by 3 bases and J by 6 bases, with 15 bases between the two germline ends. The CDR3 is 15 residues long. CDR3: CASSLEGVSSQPQHF. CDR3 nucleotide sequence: TGTGCCAGCAGTTTGGAGGGTGTATCTAGTCAGCCCCAGCATTTT.

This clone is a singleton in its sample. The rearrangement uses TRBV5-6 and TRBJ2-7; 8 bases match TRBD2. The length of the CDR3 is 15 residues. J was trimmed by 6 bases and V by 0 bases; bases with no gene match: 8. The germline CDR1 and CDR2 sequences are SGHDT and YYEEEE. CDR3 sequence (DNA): TGTGCCAGCAGCTTGGACCAGCGGGAGACGAGCGAGCAGTACTTC. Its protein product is CASSLDQRETSEQYF.

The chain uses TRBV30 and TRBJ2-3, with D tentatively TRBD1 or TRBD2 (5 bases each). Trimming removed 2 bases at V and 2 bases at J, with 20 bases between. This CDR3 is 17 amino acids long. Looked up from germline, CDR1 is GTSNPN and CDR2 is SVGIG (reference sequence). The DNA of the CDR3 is TGTGCCTGGAGTTTGGGAGTAGGGGTTCCGTCCACAGATACGCAGTATTTT. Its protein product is CAWSLGVGVPSTDTQYF.

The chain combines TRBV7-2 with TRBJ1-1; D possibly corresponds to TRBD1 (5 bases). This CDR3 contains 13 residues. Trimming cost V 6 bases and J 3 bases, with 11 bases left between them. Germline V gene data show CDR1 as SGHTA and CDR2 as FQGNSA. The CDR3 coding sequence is TGTGCCAGCAGATCAACCAGGGACACTGAAGCTTTCTTT. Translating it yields CASRSTRDTEAFF.

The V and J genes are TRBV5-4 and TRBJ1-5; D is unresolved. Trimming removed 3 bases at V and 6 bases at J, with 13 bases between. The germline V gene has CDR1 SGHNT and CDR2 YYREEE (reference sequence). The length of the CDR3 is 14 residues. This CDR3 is CASSYHGFGQPQHF. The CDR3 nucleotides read TGTGCCAGCAGCTATCATGGGTTTGGTCAGCCCCAGCATTTT.

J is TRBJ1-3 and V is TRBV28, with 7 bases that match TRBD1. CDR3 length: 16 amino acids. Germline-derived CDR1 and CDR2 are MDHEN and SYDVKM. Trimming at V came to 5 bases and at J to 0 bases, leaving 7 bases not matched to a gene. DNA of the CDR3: TGTGCCAGCAGTGTCACAGGGGTTATCTCTGGAAACACCATATATTTT. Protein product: CASSVTGVISGNTIYF. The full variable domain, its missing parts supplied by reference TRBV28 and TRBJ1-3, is DVKVTQSSRYLVKRTGEKVFLECVQDMDHENMFWYRQDPGLGLRLIYFSYDVKMKEKGDIPEGYSVSREKKERFSLILESASTNQTSMYLCASSVTGVISGNTIYFGEGSWLTVV.

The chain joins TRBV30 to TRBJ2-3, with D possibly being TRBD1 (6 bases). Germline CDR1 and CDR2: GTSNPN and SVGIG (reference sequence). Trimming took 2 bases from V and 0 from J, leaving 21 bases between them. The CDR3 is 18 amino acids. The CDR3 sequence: CAWSLDPLRGGSTDTQYF. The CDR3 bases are TGTGCCTGGAGTCTCGACCCCTTGCGAGGGGGTAGCACAGATACGCAGTATTTT.

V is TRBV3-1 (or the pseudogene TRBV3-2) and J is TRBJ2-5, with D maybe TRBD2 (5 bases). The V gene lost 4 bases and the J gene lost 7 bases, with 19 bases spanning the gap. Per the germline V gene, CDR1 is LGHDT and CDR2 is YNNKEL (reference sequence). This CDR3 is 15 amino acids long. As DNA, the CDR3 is TGTGCCAGCAGCCGCAGGACTGATCCGGGGTGGACCCAGTACTTC. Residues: CASSRRTDPGWTQYF.

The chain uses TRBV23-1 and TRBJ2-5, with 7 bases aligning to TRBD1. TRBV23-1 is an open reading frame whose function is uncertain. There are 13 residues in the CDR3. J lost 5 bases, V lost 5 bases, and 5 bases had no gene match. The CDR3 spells CASSRQGRETQYF. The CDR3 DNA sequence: TGCGCCAGCAGTAGACAGGGCAGGGAGACCCAGTACTTC.